The rows below give T cell receptor beta chains drawn from one sample of a study of blood T cell repertoires in COVID-19. TCRdb's copy holds only in-frame clones and misses some; the assay was immunoSEQ multiplex PCR. This sample has about 44,000 clones; about 85% occur once, and the top ten carry roughly 21%. The sequenced material came from peripheral blood. These TCRs come from a woman over 75 in a cohort sampled during active or convalescent COVID-19. Each CDR3 is given with its conserved first and last residue. The D gene is left open where the match is weak. Clone size is given for some rows only: seen once, a few or many times, or a class if the clone is expanded.

size	V	J	D	DNA	CDR3
NA	TRBV11-3	TRBJ2-1	NA	TGTGCCAGCAGCTTGTGGACGGTAGGGGTTGAGCAGTTCTTC	CASSLWTVGVEQFF
NA	TRBV2	TRBJ2-3	TRBD2	TGTGCCAGTGGGCCCTCAGCGGGAGGGTTAGATACGCAGTATTTT	CASGPSAGGLDTQYF
once	TRBV6-4	TRBJ1-2	TRBD1	TGTGCCAGCAGGGAGCAGAAGGAGGGGGCGATTGGCTACACCTTC	CASREQKEGAIGYTF
NA	TRBV7-9	TRBJ2-3	TRBD2	TGTGCCAGCAAGCGAGCGGGAGGGCCGAACACAGATACGCAGTATTTT	CASKRAGGPNTDTQYF
NA	TRBV5-1	TRBJ2-5	TRBD1	TGCGCCAGCAGCTTGGCCAGGGGGCAGGGAGAGACCCAGTACTTC	CASSLARGQGETQYF
few	TRBV28	TRBJ1-2	TRBD1	TGTGCCAGCAGTATCCCCACAGGGGGCGGCGGCTACACCTTC	CASSIPTGGGGYTF
NA	TRBV12-3/TRBV12-4	TRBJ1-3	NA	TGTGCCAGCACCTTGACAGTGGAGAACACCATATATTTT	CASTLTVENTIYF
NA	TRBV2	TRBJ2-5	TRBD2	TGTGCCAGCAGTGAGATACTAGCGGGAGGGGAGACCCAGTACTTC	CASSEILAGGETQYF
NA	TRBV5-5	TRBJ2-1	NA	TGTGCCAGCAGCTTTCTGGGCCCTCGTGAGCAGTTCTTC	CASSFLGPREQFF
NA	TRBV7-9	TRBJ1-1	NA	TGTGCCAGCAGCTTACCCGGGATGGGAGACACTGAAGCTTTCTTT	CASSLPGMGDTEAFF
NA	TRBV3-1/TRBV3-2	TRBJ1-2	NA	TGTGCCAGCAGCCAGGGGGGGGCGCGTGGCTACACCTTC	CASSQGGARGYTF
NA	TRBV5-1	TRBJ1-2	TRBD1	TGCGCCAGCAGCTTAGGACAGGGGGCGGTCTATGGCTACACCTTC	CASSLGQGAVYGYTF
NA	TRBV6-6	TRBJ2-7	TRBD2	TGTGCCAGCAGCAAAGGGACTAGCACTTACGAGCAGTACTTC	CASSKGTSTYEQYF
NA	TRBV6-5	TRBJ1-2	TRBD1	TGTGCCAGCAGTTCCGGGACAGGGCTGTATGGCTACACCTTC	CASSSGTGLYGYTF
NA	TRBV4-3	TRBJ2-3	TRBD2	TGCGCCAGCAGCCAAGAATTTAGCGGGTCTGGTACGCAGTATTTT	CASSQEFSGSGTQYF
NA	TRBV9	TRBJ2-2	TRBD1	TGTGCCAGCAGGGGGACAGGGCTCACCGGGGAGCTGTTTTTT	CASRGTGLTGELFF
NA	TRBV27	TRBJ2-7	TRBD2	TGTGCCAGCAGTGTCACCGGACTAGCGGGATCGGGATACGAGCAGTACTTC	CASSVTGLAGSGYEQYF
NA	TRBV6-5	TRBJ1-2	TRBD1	TGTGCCAGCAGAGGACAGGGGGCGGGGCATGGCTACACCTTC	CASRGQGAGHGYTF
NA	TRBV6-5	TRBJ1-6	NA	TGTGCCAGCAGTTACTCGACTACAACAAGTAATTCACCCCTCCACTTT	CASSYSTTTSNSPLHF
NA	TRBV18	TRBJ1-2	NA	TGTGCCAGCTCACCAGGAATAGGTGCGGGGAGTTCTAACTATGGCTACACCTTC	CASSPGIGAGSSNYGYTF
NA	TRBV28	TRBJ2-2	NA	TGTGCCAGCAGTCCCCCCGTCAGTCGGAACACCGGGGAGCTGTTTTTT	CASSPPVSRNTGELFF
NA	TRBV2	TRBJ2-1	NA	TGTGCCAGCAGTGAATTCGGGAGAGTCTTC	CASSEFGRVF
NA	TRBV18	TRBJ2-1	NA	TGTGCCAGCTCACAGACAGGAACGAACAATGAGCAGTTCTTC	CASSQTGTNNEQFF
NA	TRBV19	TRBJ2-2	NA	TGTGCCAGTAGTATGGGAGGGGGCACCGGGGAGCTGTTTTTT	CASSMGGGTGELFF
once	TRBV23-1	TRBJ2-2	NA	TGCGCCAGCAGTCAGGGTACAGGCACCGGGGAGCTGTTTTTT	CASSQGTGTGELFF
NA	TRBV5-8	TRBJ1-1	NA	TGTGCCAGCAGCGCCCGCCTGGCAGGTGGCACTGAAGCTTTCTTT	CASSARLAGGTEAFF
once	TRBV9	TRBJ2-1	NA	TGTGCCAGCAGCGTAGCGGGGACTGCTATGCATGAGCAGTTCTTC	CASSVAGTAMHEQFF
NA	TRBV7-3	TRBJ1-1	NA	TGTGCCAGCAGTTTAGCGAGTCAGGACACTGAAGCTTTCTTT	CASSLASQDTEAFF
NA	TRBV6-5	TRBJ2-5	NA	TGTGCCAGCAGAACGGGGAGACAGGTTCAAGAGACCCAGTACTTC	CASRTGRQVQETQYF
NA	TRBV3-1/TRBV3-2	TRBJ2-7	NA	TGTGCCAGCAGCCTTACGGGGGAGCAGTACTTC	CASSLTGEQYF
NA	TRBV2	TRBJ1-1	TRBD1	TGTGCCAGCAGGAAGGGGGGACAGGGCGTGAACACTGAAGCTTTCTTT	CASRKGGQGVNTEAFF
NA	TRBV4-1	TRBJ2-1	TRBD2	TGCGCCAGCAGCCAAGATGTGCTAGCGGGAGTGGGAGACAGGTCCTACAATGAGCAGTTCTTC	CASSQDVLAGVGDRSYNEQFF
NA	TRBV4-3	TRBJ1-1	NA	TGCGCCAGCAGCCAAGACGGTATGAACACTGAAGCTTTCTTT	CASSQDGMNTEAFF
NA	TRBV4-2	TRBJ2-7	NA	TGTGCCAGCAGCCGCACAGGCTACGAGCAGTACTTC	CASSRTGYEQYF
NA	TRBV5-6	TRBJ1-2	NA	TGTGCCAGCAGCTTAGGGGACATCAATGGCTACACCTTC	CASSLGDINGYTF
NA	TRBV7-9	TRBJ2-2	NA	TGTGCCAGCAGCTTCGGTGGCGGGGAGCTGTTTTTT	CASSFGGGELFF
NA	TRBV2	TRBJ1-2	TRBD1	TGTGCCAGCAGTGTGAAGGGACAGGGGATTTACTATGGCTACACCTTC	CASSVKGQGIYYGYTF
NA	TRBV7-7	TRBJ2-7	TRBD1	TGTGCTAGCAGCATCGGGACAGGGGTTCTCTACGAGCAGTACTTC	CASSIGTGVLYEQYF
NA	TRBV2	TRBJ1-4	NA	TGTGCCAGCAGGGAGCCCCTGCCAGGGGAAAAACTGTTTTTT	CASREPLPGEKLFF
NA	TRBV7-8	TRBJ2-5	NA	TGTGCCAGCAGCTTAATGGCGGCCTACCAAGAGACCCAGTACTTC	CASSLMAAYQETQYF
once	TRBV29-1	TRBJ1-1	NA	TGCAGCGCCTCCGAGATGAACACTGAAGCTTTCTTT	CSASEMNTEAFF